This entry lists 17 T cell receptor beta chains sequenced from one sample in a study of T cell repertoires in cytomegalovirus infection. A single record per CDR3 protein comes from TCRdb applying MiXCR to the reads. The sample holds 200,000 to 300,000 distinct CDR3 sequences, approximately 15% seen once. The sample consisted of PBMCs. These receptors were collected from a human donor in good health (CMV status not recorded). Some clones in this sample may be carry-over from other donors' samples.

This clonotype was found a few times. CDR3 DNA: TGTGCCACCAGCGGGCAGGGCTACAATCAGCCCCAGCATTTT. Translated: CATSGQGYNQPQHF. The genes are TRBV15 and TRBJ1-5; TRBD1 might be the D (5 bases). The CDR3 covers 14 residues. The V gene lost 5 bases and the J gene lost 3 bases, with 11 bases spanning the gap. Germline CDR1 reads LNHNV; CDR2 reads YYDKDF (reference sequence).

This clonotype came up many times. The chain recombines TRBV7-2 with TRBJ1-5; TRBD1 matches at 9 bases. The CDR3 length is 15 residues. From germline, CDR1 is SGHTA and CDR2 FQGNSA. Germline trimming cut 5 bases from V and 6 bases from J; bases unmatched to any gene: 8. For the CDR3, the DNA is TGTGCCAGCAGCCAGCCGGGACAGGGAGGTCAGCCCCAGCATTTT. This sequence encodes CASSQPGQGGQPQHF.

This clonotype was recorded a few times. This rearrangement joins TRBV2 to TRBJ2-1; 7 bases fit TRBD1. The trim removed 6 bases at V and 8 bases at J, leaving 13 bases unmatched. Looked up from germline, CDR1 is SNHLY and CDR2 is FYNNEI. This CDR3 is built from 15 residues. The CDR3 DNA reads as TGTGCCAGCAGATACAGGGGTTTATCGGCCGATGAGCAGTTCTTC. Protein sequence: CASRYRGLSADEQFF.

This clonotype has at least ten counts. The V call is TRBV15, the J call TRBJ2-5; the match to TRBD1 covers 9 bases. Germline V gene lookup returns CDR1 LNHNV and CDR2 YYDKDF (reference sequence). Trimming took 0 bases from V and 4 from J; bases not matched to a gene: 3. The CDR3 covers 15 residues. The CDR3 region has the DNA TGTGCCACCAGCAGAGAGACAGGGGGAGGAGAGACCCAGTACTTC. Translation gives CATSRETGGGETQYF. Supplemented by reference TRBV15 and TRBJ2-5, the full variable domain reads DAMVIQNPRYQVTQFGKPVTLSCSQTLNHNVMYWYQQKSSQAPKLLFHYYDKDFNNEADTPDNFQSRRPNTSFCFLDIRSPGLGDTAMYLCATSRETGGGETQYFGPGTRLLVL.

This clonotype was counted ten times or more. This chain uses TRBV28 with TRBJ2-1; unclear D gene. The germline V and J ends were trimmed by 7 bases and 5 bases, with 9 bases remaining between them. CDR3 size: 12 residues. Per germline, CDR1 MDHEN and CDR2 SYDVKM. As DNA, the CDR3 is TGTGCCAGCATGGAGTCTAACAATGAGCAGTTCTTC. Protein: CASMESNNEQFF.

This clonotype has a handful of counts. V usage is TRBV28 and J usage is TRBJ2-2, with 8 bases identical to TRBD1. The CDR3 contains 16 residues. The germline V gene has CDR1 MDHEN and CDR2 SYDVKM. J was trimmed by 4 bases and V by 5 bases; bases with no gene match: 9. CDR3 region: CASSPSTGVITGELFF. The CDR3 DNA reads TGTGCCAGCAGTCCATCGACAGGGGTCATCACCGGGGAGCTGTTTTTT.

This clonotype was recorded at least ten times. The chain uses TRBV6-2 or TRBV6-3 and TRBJ2-1; possibly TRBD2 for D (5 bases). Per the germline V gene, CDR1 is MNHEY and CDR2 is SVGEGT. The length of the CDR3 is 15 residues. Trimming removed 7 bases from V and 0 bases from J, with 13 bases in between. CDR3 nucleotide sequence: TGTGCCAGCATCCCAAGCGGAGCCTCCTACAATGAGCAGTTCTTC. Protein product: CASIPSGASYNEQFF.

This clonotype has just a few counts. The rearrangement joins TRBV12-3 or TRBV12-4 to TRBJ1-1, with D uncertain. V was clipped by 4 bases and J by 0 bases, with 21 bases between them. This CDR3 contains 18 residues. CDR3 nucleotides: TGTGCCAGCAGTTCCTACCACGGGTCTCCGAGTATGAACACTGAAGCTTTCTTT. It specifies CASSSYHGSPSMNTEAFF.

The chain couples TRBV7-9 to TRBJ2-5; either TRBD1 or TRBD2 may supply D (5 bases each). Germline V gives CDR1 SEHNR, CDR2 FQNEAQ (reference sequence). V lost 6 bases to trimming and J lost 5 bases, with 13 bases between them. This CDR3 comprises 13 residues. CDR3 sequence: CASRLAGDETQYF. The CDR3, as DNA: TGTGCCAGCAGACTCGCCGGGGACGAGACCCAGTACTTC. The variable domain in full, completed from reference TRBV7-9 and TRBJ2-5, reads DTGVSQNPRHKITKRGQNVTFRCDPISEHNRLYWYRQTLGQGPEFLTYFQNEAQLEKSRLLSDRFSAERPKGSFSTLEIQRTEQGDSAMYLCASRLAGDETQYFGPGTRLLVL.

This clonotype was observed a few times. V usage is TRBV29-1 and J usage is TRBJ2-5; D ambiguous. The CDR3 covers 11 residues. Trimming removed 6 bases from V and 5 bases from J, with 10 bases in between. The germline V gene encodes CDR1 SQVTM and CDR2 ANQGSEA. CDR3 coding DNA: TGCAGCGTCGGCCGGGTCGAGACCCAGTACTTC. It specifies CSVGRVETQYF.

The chain is built from TRBV20-1 and TRBJ2-7; 8 nucleotides agree with TRBD2. This CDR3 is 14 amino acids long. Trimming took 6 bases from V and 6 from J; bases not matched to a gene: 13. The germline gives CDR1 DFQATT, CDR2 SNEGSKA (reference sequence). The CDR3 sequence is CSAFSGTRGAEQYF. The CDR3 DNA reads as TGCAGTGCCTTCTCCGGGACTAGAGGGGCCGAGCAGTACTTC.

The rearrangement uses TRBV6-2 or TRBV6-3 and TRBJ2-2; 13 bases map to TRBD2. V lost 6 bases, J lost 6 bases, and 4 bases stayed unmatched. CDR3 length equals 15 residues. The germline V gene encodes CDR1 MNHEY and CDR2 SVGEGT. In DNA form, the CDR3 reads TGTGCCAGCAGACTAGGACTAGCGGGAGCCGGGGAGCTGTTTTTT. It yields the protein CASRLGLAGAGELFF.

This clonotype was detected many times. The chain is built from TRBV11-2 and TRBJ1-4, with TRBD1 matching over 7 bases. Per the germline V gene, CDR1 is SGHAT and CDR2 is FQNNGV. There are 16 residues in the CDR3. With V trimmed by 5 bases and J by 2 bases, 8 bases remained unmatched. The CDR3 is CASSTEGAKTNEKLFF. For the CDR3, the DNA is TGTGCCAGCAGCACTGAGGGGGCGAAGACTAATGAAAAACTGTTTTTT.

This clonotype was picked up many times. The V call is TRBV12-3 or TRBV12-4, the J call TRBJ1-5; D not resolved. The V and J ends lost 3 bases and 0 bases respectively, with 6 bases between them. The length of the CDR3 is 14 residues. Written as DNA, the CDR3 is TGTGCCAGCAGTTTCGGGTATAGCAATCAGCCCCAGCATTTT. This encodes CASSFGYSNQPQHF.

This clonotype was counted between two and nine times. This chain uses TRBV28 with TRBJ2-7; tentative D call: TRBD2 (6 bases). V was shortened by 5 bases and J by 5 bases, with 13 bases between the two germline ends. The CDR3 totals 13 residues. Germline CDR1 reads MDHEN; CDR2 reads SYDVKM. Here the CDR3 reads CASSTGLPHEQYF. Written as DNA, the CDR3 is TGTGCCAGCAGTACCGGACTACCCCACGAGCAGTACTTC.

The chain couples TRBV12-3 or TRBV12-4 to TRBJ2-1, with D possibly being TRBD2 (6 bases). The CDR3 extends over 14 amino acids. V was cut by 7 bases and J by 6 bases, with 16 bases left in between. The CDR3 DNA reads as TGTGCCAGCACCCGGACTACACCTGGCAATGAGCAGTTCTTC. Translated: CASTRTTPGNEQFF.

This CDR3 is CSAPGRNNNQPQHF. The CDR3 DNA is TGCAGTGCTCCGGGCCGGAACAACAATCAGCCCCAGCATTTT. The rearrangement links TRBV20-1 to TRBJ1-5; no definite D call. The germline CDR1 and CDR2 sequences are DFQATT and SNEGSKA (reference sequence). The CDR3 spans 14 residues. Trimming cost V 5 bases and J 3 bases, with 14 bases left between them.